This T cell receptor (beta chain) was sequenced for a study of cytomegalovirus exposure and HLA in healthy donors. Study-level results: The authors listed around 150 TCR beta chains as cytomegalovirus-associated. Later on, an analysis showed TCR association rates differing by HLA locus, with DRB1 the most and HLA-C the fewest. Most observed TCR sequences were rare, whereas some public TCRs were detected in many donors.

Healthy bone marrow donors supplied every sample. PCR primers comprised 60 Vbeta and 13 Jbeta primers. TCRdb keeps only in-frame clones here, not all; method: immunoSEQ multiplex PCR. In the table there are roughly 180,000 clones, 80% of which are singletons. About this clone itself: Its specificity is unknown. At one end the junction does not follow the germline gene, possibly because of a read error.

The CDR3 totals 15 residues. The germline V gene encodes CDR1 SGHAT and CDR2 FQNNGV. This chain joins TRBV11-2 and TRBJ1-1; 8 bases fit TRBD1. The sequenced sample was PBMCs. The clonotype was recovered from a woman in her fifties or sixties in good health and CMV-seropositive. The CDR3 spells CASSLTGQVKTEAFF. The CDR3 DNA reads TGTGCCAGCAGCCTGACGGGACAGGTGAAGACTGAAGCTTTCTTT.